The rows below give T cell receptor beta chains drawn from one sample of a study of T cells after yellow fever vaccination. One entry per CDR3 protein, called by TCRdb with MiXCR from the 5' RACE reads. The sample has approximately 550,000 distinct CDR3 sequences; 13% are singletons. Sequences were derived from PBMCs, sampled on the day of the yellow fever booster vaccination. The receptors were gathered from a young man who received the YFV17D yellow fever vaccine. Each CDR3 is given with its conserved first and last residue. A D gene is named only where the DNA matches it firmly. Not all rows give a size; the values are once, few, many and, for expanded clones, a class.

v_call	d_call	j_call	clone_size	cdr3_aa	cdr3_nt
TRBV7-8	TRBD2	TRBJ2-7	few	CASSLDNSAGVWVLEQYF	TGTGCCAGCAGCTTAGATAATAGCGCGGGAGTTTGGGTTCTCGAGCAGTACTTC
TRBV3-1	TRBD2	TRBJ2-7	few	CASSQGLAGGYEQYF	TGTGCCAGCAGCCAAGGACTAGCGGGAGGATACGAGCAGTACTTC
TRBV12-3/TRBV12-4	NA	TRBJ2-7	NA	CASSPGSLAYEQYF	TGTGCCAGCAGTCCGGGCAGTCTGGCCTACGAGCAGTACTTC
TRBV18	TRBD1	TRBJ1-1	many	CASSTGTGGNTEAFF	TGTGCCAGCTCAACCGGGACAGGGGGGAACACTGAAGCTTTCTTT
TRBV5-4	NA	TRBJ1-4	NA	CASSLEGGRPDEKLFF	TGTGCCAGCAGCTTGGAAGGAGGGAGACCGGATGAAAAACTGTTTTTT
TRBV5-1	NA	TRBJ2-3	few	CASRDPQATDTQYF	TGCGCCAGCAGAGATCCCCAGGCGACAGATACGCAGTATTTT
TRBV28	TRBD1	TRBJ2-7	NA	CASRPYLDRGYEQYF	TGTGCCAGCAGACCCTACTTGGACAGGGGTTACGAGCAGTACTTC
TRBV20-1	NA	TRBJ1-6	NA	CSARATQSSYNSPLHF	TGCAGTGCTAGAGCTACCCAAAGCTCCTATAATTCACCCCTCCACTTT
TRBV5-1	NA	TRBJ2-7	NA	CASSLAPGGMSEQYF	TGCGCCAGCAGCTTGGCCCCAGGGGGGATGAGCGAGCAGTACTTC
TRBV24-1	TRBD2	TRBJ2-1	NA	CATSAIGRANEQFF	TGTGCCACCAGTGCCATCGGGAGGGCCAATGAGCAGTTCTTC
TRBV28	NA	TRBJ2-7	few	CASSISGTFSYEQYF	TGTGCCAGCAGCATTTCAGGGACCTTCTCCTACGAGCAGTACTTC
TRBV6-1	TRBD2	TRBJ2-4	NA	CASSEVPAGVAKNIQYF	TGTGCCAGCAGTGAAGTCCCAGCGGGGGTAGCCAAAAACATTCAGTACTTC
TRBV11-1	TRBD2	TRBJ2-3	NA	CASSFSGLLAGGTDTQYF	TGTGCCAGCAGCTTCTCAGGGCTTCTAGCGGGAGGAACAGATACGCAGTATTTT
TRBV29-1	NA	TRBJ1-1	many	CSVGMNTEAFF	TGCAGCGTGGGGATGAACACTGAAGCTTTCTTT
TRBV12-3/TRBV12-4	NA	TRBJ2-6	few	CASTNSGANVLTF	TGTGCCAGCACTAACTCTGGGGCCAACGTCCTGACTTTC
TRBV6-5	NA	TRBJ1-2	NA	CASSYSLSNYGYTF	TGTGCCAGCAGTTACTCTCTCAGTAACTATGGCTACACCTTC
TRBV12-3/TRBV12-4	NA	TRBJ2-2	NA	CASSLVTLGTGELFF	TGTGCCAGCAGTTTAGTGACCTTGGGGACCGGGGAGCTGTTTTTT
TRBV20-1	TRBD2	TRBJ2-1	few	CSARPPRLADYNEQFF	TGCAGTGCTAGACCCCCCCGACTAGCTGACTACAATGAGCAGTTCTTC
TRBV5-5	NA	TRBJ2-2	NA	CASRGEGAGELFF	TGTGCCAGCAGGGGGGAAGGGGCCGGGGAGCTGTTTTTT
TRBV20-1	NA	TRBJ2-7	few	CSASQGPTYEQYF	TGCAGTGCTAGTCAGGGCCCCACCTACGAGCAGTACTTC
TRBV7-3	NA	TRBJ1-1	many	CASSFGPNTEAFF	TGTGCCAGCAGCTTCGGCCCGAACACTGAAGCTTTCTTT
TRBV10-3	NA	TRBJ1-3	NA	CAIRSGGENTIYF	TGTGCCATCAGGTCGGGAGGGGAAAACACCATATATTTT
TRBV7-9	TRBD2	TRBJ2-7	NA	CASSGGTSGTYEQYF	TGTGCCAGCAGCGGGGGGACTAGCGGTACCTACGAGCAGTACTTC
TRBV5-6	TRBD2	TRBJ2-1	NA	CASSLVAGSHYNEQFF	TGTGCCAGCAGCTTGGTAGCGGGGAGCCACTACAATGAGCAGTTCTTC
TRBV19	NA	TRBJ2-1	few	CASGNGYPYNEQFF	TGTGCCAGTGGTAACGGCTACCCCTACAATGAGCAGTTCTTC
TRBV12-3/TRBV12-4	NA	TRBJ2-1	few	CASKGDAGLSGHEQFF	TGTGCCAGCAAGGGGGATGCGGGGTTAAGCGGACACGAGCAGTTCTTC
TRBV19	NA	TRBJ2-7	few	CASKVRDEQYF	TGTGCCAGTAAGGTGAGGGACGAGCAGTACTTC
TRBV7-2	TRBD2	TRBJ2-1	few	CASLFRGGPSSQNEQFF	TGTGCCAGCCTCTTTCGGGGGGGGCCTTCCTCACAAAATGAGCAGTTCTTC
TRBV29-1	NA	TRBJ1-1	NA	CSVIRDEAFF	TGCAGCGTTATAAGGGATGAAGCTTTCTTT
TRBV29-1	TRBD2	TRBJ2-1	NA	CSVASPREGTYNEQFF	TGCAGCGTTGCATCCCCGAGGGAGGGGACCTACAATGAGCAGTTCTTC
TRBV7-3	TRBD1	TRBJ2-5	NA	CASSLSRDSQETQYF	TGTGCCAGCAGCTTATCGAGGGACAGCCAAGAGACCCAGTACTTC
TRBV5-8	NA	TRBJ2-7	NA	CASSWQGLGQYF	TGTGCCAGCAGCTGGCAGGGGTTGGGGCAGTACTTC
TRBV7-8	NA	TRBJ2-7	NA	CASSLWEWRGGEQYF	TGTGCCAGCAGCCTCTGGGAATGGAGGGGTGGCGAGCAGTACTTC
TRBV20-1	NA	TRBJ2-7	NA	CSASDRVGGSYEQYF	TGCAGTGCTTCCGACCGGGTCGGTGGGTCCTACGAGCAGTACTTC
TRBV6-5	NA	TRBJ2-1	few	CASSYSNGGRSEQFF	TGTGCCAGCAGTTACTCGAATGGCGGGCGTAGCGAGCAGTTCTTC
TRBV7-8	NA	TRBJ1-6	NA	CASSLGENSPLHF	TGTGCCAGCAGCTTAGGCGAGAACTCACCCCTCCACTTT